This T cell receptor (beta chain) derives from a study of Ad26.COV2.S vaccination and SARS-CoV-2 variants. The CDR3 loop spans 14 amino acids. Per germline, CDR1 SGHVS and CDR2 FNYEAQ. The V and J ends lost 1 base and 2 bases, in that order; junction bases with no gene match: 1. The treatment here: roughly 18 received Ad26.COV2.S at low or high dose, single or two shots; roughly 5 received placebo; per-sample allocation not given. The samples date from day 63 after the first vaccine or placebo injection. Clones were read by immunoSEQ multiplex PCR, and TCRdb kept only the in-frame ones, dropping some. The sample lists fewer than 900,000 clones, 80% to 90% occurring once.

The input for sequencing was peripheral blood, taken in a trial of Ad26.COV2.S vaccine versus placebo. V and J are TRBV7-6 and TRBJ2-7, with TRBD1 matching 8 bases. This sequence originates from a person aged 18-65 years who received the Ad26.COV2.S COVID-19 vaccine or a placebo. The CDR3 DNA reads TGTGCCAGCAGCTTAGGGGACAGGACCTACGAGCAGTACTTC. Its translation: CASSLGDRTYEQYF. Full variable domain (remainder filled in from reference TRBV7-6 and TRBJ2-7): GAGVSQSPRYKVTKRGQDVALRCDPISGHVSLYWYRQALGQGPEFLTYFNYEAQQDKSGLPNDRFSAERPEGSISTLTIQRTEQRDSAMYRCASSLGDRTYEQYFGPGTRLTVT.